Below, 15 T cell receptor beta chains from the same sample are listed, as sequenced in a study of blood T cell repertoires in COVID-19 (dated by TCRdb to about 2020). The library was obtained by the immunoSEQ multiplex PCR assay. TCRdb stores this immuneACCESS table with in-frame sequences only. Part of the clones is absent; in the studies checked, under half of the shortfall reflects unresolved V genes, and no reason is known for the rest. The sample records approximately 330,000 clones, roughly 88% of which are singletons. Roughly 4% of the sample is taken by the ten largest. Specimen: peripheral blood. These receptors were taken from a woman aged 50 to 65 with active or convalescent COVID-19.

This CDR3 reads CASSIGTGVSGYTF. DNA of the CDR3: TGTGCCAGCAGCATCGGGACAGGGGTTTCTGGCTACACCTTC. This chain links TRBV7-2 with TRBJ1-2; 10 bases line up with TRBD1. This CDR3 is 14 amino acids long. CDR1 and CDR2 from the germline V gene are SGHTA and FQGNSA. Trimming at V came to 5 bases and at J to 7 bases, leaving 7 bases not matched to a gene.

The chain couples TRBV9 to TRBJ2-7; D may be TRBD1 (6 bases). Germline lookup yields CDR1 SGDLS and CDR2 YYNGEE. Trimming shortened V by 7 bases and J by 5 bases, and 19 bases separated the two germline ends. The length of the CDR3 is 14 residues. The CDR3 is CASPPTHRAHEQYF. The CDR3 region has the DNA TGTGCCAGCCCCCCCACACACAGGGCCCACGAGCAGTACTTC.

The genes are TRBV7-9 and TRBJ2-6, with unresolved D. V dropped 0 bases and J dropped 1 base, with 4 bases sitting between them. This CDR3 region has 15 residues. CDR1 SEHNR and CDR2 FQNEAQ come from the germline V gene (reference sequence). The CDR3 region has the DNA TGTGCCAGCAGCTTAGCTCCGTCTGGGGCCAACGTCCTGACTTTC. Its translation is CASSLAPSGANVLTF.

This chain links TRBV7-9 with TRBJ1-1; D remains ambiguous. The V end was cut by 1 base, the J end by 0 bases, with 6 bases between. There are 14 residues in the CDR3. Per germline, CDR1 SEHNR and CDR2 FQNEAQ (reference sequence). The CDR3, as DNA: TGTGCCAGCAGCTTAGGTTCCTTGAACACTGAAGCTTTCTTT. It encodes CASSLGSLNTEAFF.

The chain recombines TRBV7-2 with TRBJ2-5; D unclear. CDR3 length equals 14 residues. Germline V gene lookup returns CDR1 SGHTA and CDR2 FQGNSA. V lost 1 base and J lost 1, with 7 bases in between. CDR3 amino acids: CASSLVASQETQYF. As DNA, the CDR3 is TGTGCCAGCAGCTTAGTGGCTTCCCAAGAGACCCAGTACTTC.

Remarks on this clone: The same CDR3 arises from other DNA sequences in this sample as well. V gene TRBV27 combines with J gene TRBJ1-1; a possible D gene is TRBD1 (5 bases). V shed 3 bases and J shed 5 bases, with 10 bases lying between them. Germline values: CDR1 MNHEY, CDR2 SMNVEV (reference sequence). This CDR3 is built from 13 residues. In nucleotides, the CDR3 is TGTGCCAGCAGTTTGGGGGGAGGGACTGAAGCTTTCTTT. It encodes CASSLGGGTEAFF.

This clone occurred once. J is TRBJ2-3 and V is TRBV4-1; TRBD2 aligns across 7 bases. The CDR3 runs to 18 residues. Germline V CDR1 and CDR2: MGHRA, YSYEKL. J gave up 3 bases and V 0 bases, and 12 bases lay outside the gene matches. This CDR3 is CASSQEGSRGRGTDTQYF. In nucleotides, the CDR3 is TGCGCCAGCAGCCAAGAGGGATCGCGCGGGAGAGGAACAGATACGCAGTATTTT.

V and J are TRBV19 and TRBJ1-1, with D tentatively TRBD1 (6 bases). Per germline, CDR1 LNHDA and CDR2 SQIVND (reference sequence). The CDR3 totals 13 residues. V was clipped by 3 bases and J by 8 bases, with 13 bases between them. CDR3 in DNA: TGTGCCAGTAGTATTCAGGACAGCCCCGAAGCTTTCTTT. It translates to CASSIQDSPEAFF. The variable domain in full, completed from reference TRBV19 and TRBJ1-1, reads DGGITQSPKYLFRKEGQNVTLSCEQNLNHDAMYWYRQDPGQGLRLIYYSQIVNDFQKGDIAEGYSVSREKKESFPLTVTSAQKNPTAFYLCASSIQDSPEAFFGQGTRLTVV.

The chain couples TRBV5-1 to TRBJ2-5, with 9 bases matching TRBD2. CDR1 and CDR2 (germline): SGHRS, YFSETQ. The CDR3 is 14 amino acids. Trimming took 6 bases from V and 2 from J; bases not matched to a gene: 5. CDR3 coding DNA: TGCGCCAGCACCCTTACTAGCGGGCAAGAGACCCAGTACTTC. This translates into CASTLTSGQETQYF.

Ten or more counts support this clone. The V and J genes are TRBV9 and TRBJ2-7; 9 bases are shared with TRBD2. The germline gives CDR1 SGDLS, CDR2 YYNGEE. The V and J ends lost 4 bases and 3 bases, in that order; junction bases with no gene match: 11. The CDR3 is 16 amino acids. The CDR3 is CASSPQAGGSYYEQYF. In DNA form, the CDR3 reads TGTGCCAGCAGCCCCCAAGCGGGGGGCTCCTACTACGAGCAGTACTTC.

The chain links TRBV9 to TRBJ1-4, with D unresolved. Germline V gene lookup returns CDR1 SGDLS and CDR2 YYNGEE. The V end was cut by 3 bases, the J end by 4 bases, with 13 bases between. The CDR3 spans 15 residues. The CDR3 reads CASSGDMGSNEKLFF. CDR3 coding DNA: TGTGCCAGCAGCGGGGATATGGGGAGTAATGAAAAACTGTTTTTT.

This clone was seen many times. The chain is built from TRBV4-3 and TRBJ2-1; TRBD2 matches at 8 bases. This CDR3 is built from 14 residues. In germline, CDR1 is LGHNA, CDR2 YSLEER. With V trimmed by 4 bases and J by 5 bases, 4 bases remained unmatched. Here the CDR3 DNA reads TGCGCCAGCAGCCCAGCGGGACTAGACAATGAGCAGTTCTTC. It yields the protein CASSPAGLDNEQFF.

The chain couples TRBV9 to TRBJ2-3, with D perhaps matching TRBD2 (6 bases). V gave up 3 bases and J gave up 0 bases, with 14 bases separating them. The CDR3 has 16 residues. Germline V CDR1 and CDR2: SGDLS, YYNGEE. The CDR3 here is CASSGGASWSTDTQYF. The CDR3 DNA sequence: TGTGCCAGCAGCGGCGGGGCTAGCTGGAGCACAGATACGCAGTATTTT.

The V gene is TRBV5-1, the J gene TRBJ1-1, with unresolved D. Trimming took off 7 bases at V and 0 bases at J, with 16 bases between the two ends. The V gene's germline CDR1 is SGHRS and CDR2 YFSETQ. The CDR3 contains 15 residues. The CDR3 loop reads CASSREGIMNTEAFF. In DNA form, the CDR3 reads TGCGCCAGCTCTAGAGAGGGAATCATGAACACTGAAGCTTTCTTT. The whole variable domain, remainder taken from reference TRBV5-1 and TRBJ1-1, is KAGVTQTPRYLIKTRGQQVTLSCSPISGHRSVSWYQQTPGQGLQFLFEYFSETQRNKGNFPGRFSGRQFSNSRSEMNVSTLELGDSALYLCASSREGIMNTEAFFGQGTRLTVV.

This chain connects TRBV19 to TRBJ1-1, with 8 positions matching TRBD1. With V trimmed by 5 bases and J by 1 base, 12 bases remained unmatched. CDR1 LNHDA and CDR2 SQIVND come from the germline V gene (reference sequence). CDR3 length: 17 amino acids. The CDR3 nucleotides read TGTGCCAGTAGTCGTGGACAGGGAGTGGGGACGAACACTGAAGCTTTCTTT. This translates into CASSRGQGVGTNTEAFF.